The T cell receptor (beta chain) described here comes from a study of T-cell reconstitution after alpha-beta-depleted transplantation in children. Unique molecular identifiers were incorporated into the prepared TCRbeta library. TCRdb redid the calling of the PCR reads with MiXCR, one entry per CDR3 protein. The profile shows around 600,000 distinct CDR3 sequences, approximately 10% of them singletons. The CDR3 is 12 residues long. Per the germline V gene, CDR1 is MNHNS and CDR2 is SASEGT. V was shortened by 4 bases and J by 8 bases, with 9 bases between the two germline ends. There are many counts of this clonotype.

The sequences come from PBMCs from the stem cell graft donor, collected from the stem cell graft. The V gene is TRBV6-1, the J gene TRBJ2-1, with D possibly matching TRBD1 (5 bases). The TCR was taken from a human donor who donated a stem cell graft to a child with acute myeloid leukemia. The CDR3 DNA reads TGTGCCAGCAGTGTCTCACAGGATGAGCAGTTCTTC. Translation gives CASSVSQDEQFF.